This T cell receptor beta chain appears in the sequencing data of a study of cytomegalovirus exposure and HLA in healthy donors. Findings and caveats of the study: Both high specificity and high sensitivity reportedly marked the classifier's diagnosis of cytomegalovirus status.

Worth noting for this clone: No antigen is known for it.

With 60 Vbeta and 13 Jbeta primers, the PCR was carried out. Sequenced by immunoSEQ multiplex PCR; TCRdb stores in-frame clones only, minus some. The table has approximately 160,000 clones, about 80% seen once. Germline V gives CDR1 SGHDN, CDR2 FVKESK. The CDR3 totals 15 residues. Trimming at V came to 4 bases and at J to 3 bases, leaving 7 bases not matched to a gene. This chain links TRBV14 with TRBJ1-1, with 8 bases matching TRBD1. The TCR was taken from a woman aged 40 to 50 in good health and CMV-seronegative. The sample was PBMCs. CDR3 loop: CASSRAGQGYTEAFF. The CDR3 DNA is TGTGCCAGCAGCCGAGCCGGACAGGGATACACTGAAGCTTTCTTT.